Below, 8 T cell receptor beta chains from the same sample are listed, as sequenced in a study of blood T cell repertoires in COVID-19. Some clones are missing from TCRdb's copy, which holds only in-frame ones; the method was immunoSEQ multiplex PCR. This table holds 350,000 to 500,000 clones, approximately 91% found once. Sequenced sample: PBMCs or T cells enriched from blood (not recorded which). Receptors were obtained from a woman under 30 who had been exposed to COVID-19.

The chain recombines TRBV25-1 with TRBJ2-3, with a weak D call TRBD2 (5 bases). Germline CDR1 MGHDK, CDR2 SYGVNS. The CDR3 is 13 residues long. V lost 8 bases, J lost 6 bases, and 15 bases lay in between. As DNA, the CDR3 is TGTGCCAGCGGTTACCTAGCTGGGGATACGCAGTATTTT. As protein: CASGYLAGDTQYF.

This clone was counted once. The chain has TRBV5-1 and TRBJ2-3, with TRBD2 as a possible D gene (6 bases). Germline-derived CDR1 and CDR2 are SGHRS and YFSETQ. The germline V and J ends were trimmed by 0 bases and 5 bases, with 10 bases remaining between them. The CDR3 length is 14 residues. CDR3 DNA sequence: TGCGCCAGCAGCTTGGCCAAGGAGGGAGATACGCAGTATTTT. Translated: CASSLAKEGDTQYF.

V gene TRBV5-1 combines with J gene TRBJ1-2, with a tentative D call TRBD1 (5 bases). CDR3 length: 14 residues. V was pared by 2 bases and J by 3 bases, with 11 bases between. Germline CDR1 SGHRS, CDR2 YFSETQ. The CDR3 DNA is TGCGCCAGCAGCTTTGGCAGGGAGGACTATGGCTACACCTTC. This encodes CASSFGREDYGYTF.

The chain joins TRBV4-1 to TRBJ2-5, with 9 bases lining up with TRBD2. The V segment lost 2 bases and the J segment 3 bases; nucleotides outside the gene matches: 19. The CDR3 contains 20 residues. The germline V gene encodes CDR1 MGHRA and CDR2 YSYEKL. DNA of the CDR3: TGCGCCAGCAGCCAAAGCCCCTCCGGACCGGGGACTAGCCGTGAAGAGACCCAGTACTTC. Encoded protein: CASSQSPSGPGTSREETQYF.

This chain uses TRBV6-1 with TRBJ2-1; 11 bases map to TRBD1. Germline CDR1 MNHNS, CDR2 SASEGT. V was clipped by 3 bases and J by 3 bases; unmatched bases: 4. The length of the CDR3 is 16 residues. DNA for the CDR3: TGTGCCAGCAGTGACAGGACAGGGGGCGTCTACAATGAGCAGTTCTTC. Its translation is CASSDRTGGVYNEQFF.

The DNA for the CDR3 is TGCGCCAGCAGCCAAGGGTCCGGAGCAACTGGAAACACCATATATTTT. This translates into CASSQGSGATGNTIYF. The chain employs TRBV4-3 and TRBJ1-3; D remains unclear. The CDR3 spans 16 residues. In germline, CDR1 is LGHNA, CDR2 YSLEER. V lost 1 base and J 2 bases, leaving 12 bases between the germline ends.

This clone appeared once. This rearrangement joins TRBV4-2 to TRBJ1-2; 8 bases map to TRBD1. The CDR3 runs 19 residues. CDR1 is LGHNA, CDR2 YNFKEQ, per germline. J gave up 7 bases and V 0 bases, and 19 bases lay outside the gene matches. This CDR3 reads CASSQDQFLMGQGAVGYTF. The DNA of the CDR3 is TGTGCCAGCAGCCAAGATCAGTTTTTAATGGGGCAGGGGGCGGTTGGCTACACCTTC.

The chain joins TRBV7-2 to TRBJ2-3; D may be TRBD2 (5 bases). Germline CDR1 SGHTA, CDR2 FQGNSA. CDR3 length equals 15 residues. V was trimmed by 2 bases and J by 7 bases, leaving 16 bases between them. The CDR3 loop is CASSLNGRVWNTQYF. DNA of the CDR3: TGTGCCAGCAGCTTAAATGGGAGAGTGTGGAATACGCAGTATTTT.